This TCR beta chain is drawn from a study of T cells in Graves' hyperthyroidism and ophthalmopathy. Diagnostic assessment was based on clinical symptoms, serum thyroxine and TRAb, thyroid ultrasound and orbital computed tomography. Amplified TCR beta CDR3 regions came from RNA transcripts. The HTBI set primed first-round TCR CDR3 RT-PCR. TCRdb recomputed calls from the multiplex PCR reads with MiXCR, one row per CDR3 protein. The sample comprises 360,000 or so distinct CDR3 sequences, around a sixth of which are singletons, and 15% to 18% rests with the top ten. The length of the CDR3 is 16 residues. Germline loops: CDR1 SGHVS, CDR2 FQNEAQ. V lost 1 base to trimming and J lost 1 base; unmatched junction nucleotides: 5. Study-wide results and limits: Patients with ophthalmopathy were separated from those with stable hyperthyroidism by a 13 V-J model. Blood also showed most of the thyroid clonotypes that were expanded above 0.001. The model's output predicted ophthalmopathy at a median of around 7 months prior to onset.

Worth noting for this clonotype: Its antigen remains unknown.

This chain joins TRBV7-8 and TRBJ2-5, with 8 bases that match TRBD2. The sequence was collected from a woman aged 40-49 years with Graves' ophthalmopathy. Sequencing was performed on blood. DNA for the CDR3: TGTGCCAGCAGCTTAGGTATAGCGGGGCTCCAAGAGACCCAGTACTTC. It encodes CASSLGIAGLQETQYF.